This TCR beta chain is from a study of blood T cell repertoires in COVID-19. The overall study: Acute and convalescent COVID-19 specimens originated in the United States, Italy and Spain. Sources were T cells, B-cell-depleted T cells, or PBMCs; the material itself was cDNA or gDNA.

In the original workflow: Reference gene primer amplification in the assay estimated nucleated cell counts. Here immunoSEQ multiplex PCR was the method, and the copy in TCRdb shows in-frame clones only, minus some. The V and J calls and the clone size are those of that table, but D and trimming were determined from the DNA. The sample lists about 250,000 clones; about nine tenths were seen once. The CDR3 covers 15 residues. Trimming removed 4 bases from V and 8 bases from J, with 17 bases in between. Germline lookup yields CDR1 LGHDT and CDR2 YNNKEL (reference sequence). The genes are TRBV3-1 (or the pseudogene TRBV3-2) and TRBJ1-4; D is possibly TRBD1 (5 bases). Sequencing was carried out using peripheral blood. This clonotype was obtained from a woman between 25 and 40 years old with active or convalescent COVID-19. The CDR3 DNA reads TGTGCCAGCAGCCGCGTCGCGGGGCGCCAGGAAAAACTGTTTTTT. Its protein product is CASSRVAGRQEKLFF.